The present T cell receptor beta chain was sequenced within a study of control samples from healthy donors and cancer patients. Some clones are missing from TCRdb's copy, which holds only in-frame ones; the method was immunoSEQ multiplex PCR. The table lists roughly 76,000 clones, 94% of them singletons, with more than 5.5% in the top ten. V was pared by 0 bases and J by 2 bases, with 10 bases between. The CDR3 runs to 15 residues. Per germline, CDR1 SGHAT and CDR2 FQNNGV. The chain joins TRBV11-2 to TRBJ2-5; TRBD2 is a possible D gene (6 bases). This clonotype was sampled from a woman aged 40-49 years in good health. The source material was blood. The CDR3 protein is CASSLDPSAQETQYF. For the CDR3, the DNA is TGTGCCAGCAGCTTAGATCCTAGCGCTCAAGAGACCCAGTACTTC.